These T cell receptor beta chains were read from a single sample in a study of T cell responses to AZD1222 COVID-19 vaccine. Assay used: immunoSEQ multiplex PCR; TCRdb lists only in-frame clones, some missing. The sample has about 150,000 clones; roughly 85% are singletons. Specimen: peripheral blood, collected on day 0 of AZD1222 vaccination. These receptors were collected from an adult in good health. The CDR3 runs from the conserved cysteine through the conserved F or W. D genes are given only for firm matches. Not every row has a clone size; where given, it reads once, few, many or a size class.

d_call,j_call,v_call,clone_size,cdr3_aa,cdr3_nt
.,TRBJ1-4,TRBV6-2/TRBV6-3,.,CASSPTSSGSGGKLFF,TGTGCCAGCAGCCCCACCTCTTCTGGGAGCGGCGGAAAACTGTTTTTT
.,TRBJ2-1,TRBV6-2/TRBV6-3,.,CASSYGGYNEQFF,TGTGCCAGCAGTTACGGGGGCTACAATGAGCAGTTCTTC
TRBD2,TRBJ2-2,TRBV27,.,CASSLLPSGANTGELFF,TGTGCCAGCAGTTTACTCCCCAGCGGGGCTAACACCGGGGAGCTGTTTTTT
.,TRBJ1-1,TRBV30,.,CAWSVMGGVPEAFF,TGTGCCTGGAGTGTAATGGGGGGGGTTCCTGAAGCTTTCTTT
.,TRBJ2-5,TRBV9,.,CASSVAAAGGVGETQYF,TGTGCCAGCAGCGTAGCAGCGGCAGGCGGGGTAGGAGAGACCCAGTACTTC
TRBD1,TRBJ1-2,TRBV10-3,.,CAISLTPGQGDGYTF,TGTGCCATCAGTCTCACGCCGGGACAGGGTGATGGCTACACCTTC
.,TRBJ2-5,TRBV3-1/TRBV3-2,.,CASSQGTVPWTQYF,TGTGCCAGCAGCCAGGGGACCGTACCGTGGACCCAGTACTTC
TRBD1,TRBJ1-6,TRBV19,.,CASNLGQASSPLHF,TGTGCCAGTAACCTGGGACAGGCCAGTTCACCCCTCCACTTT
TRBD2,TRBJ2-1,TRBV10-1,.,CASSESGSGNEQFF,TGCGCCAGCAGTGAGAGCGGGAGCGGGAATGAGCAGTTCTTC
TRBD2,TRBJ2-7,TRBV7-9,few,CASSPRLAYSYEQYF,TGTGCCAGCAGCCCAAGACTAGCGTACTCCTACGAGCAGTACTTC
.,TRBJ1-2,TRBV7-2,.,CASSFISQVNYGYTF,TGTGCCAGCAGCTTCATTTCACAGGTTAACTATGGCTACACCTTC
.,TRBJ2-5,TRBV20-1,.,CSASADWGQETQYF,TGCAGTGCTAGTGCAGACTGGGGCCAAGAGACCCAGTACTTC
.,TRBJ2-3,TRBV6-5,.,CASSSHRDTQYF,TGTGCCAGCAGTTCCCACCGGGATACGCAGTATTTT
.,TRBJ2-5,TRBV5-6,.,CASTIGLQETQYF,TGTGCCAGCACCATCGGCTTACAAGAGACCCAGTACTTC
.,TRBJ2-7,TRBV6-1,.,CASSEHSQRYF,TGTGCCAGCAGTGAACACAGCCAGAGGTACTTC
.,TRBJ1-1,TRBV12-3/TRBV12-4,.,CASRPRNTEAFF,TGTGCCAGCAGACCAAGGAACACTGAAGCTTTCTTT
.,TRBJ2-5,TRBV27,.,CASSRGGARTETQYF,TGTGCCAGCAGTCGAGGAGGGGCGAGAACAGAGACCCAGTACTTC
.,TRBJ2-7,TRBV20-1,.,CSATIYEQYF,TGCAGTGCTACCATCTACGAGCAGTACTTC
TRBD2,TRBJ2-5,TRBV2,.,CASSETVAGPQETQYF,TGTGCCAGCAGTGAAACGGTAGCGGGGCCGCAAGAGACCCAGTACTTC
TRBD1,TRBJ1-1,TRBV27,.,CASSWGGTAITEAFF,TGTGCCAGCAGTTGGGGGGGGACAGCTATCACTGAAGCTTTCTTT
TRBD2,TRBJ2-3,TRBV7-9,.,CASSLLAGALTDTQYF,TGTGCCAGCTCCTTGCTAGCGGGGGCCCTCACAGATACGCAGTATTTT
.,TRBJ1-1,TRBV4-1,.,CASSQTGSTNTEAFF,TGCGCCAGCAGCCAAACGGGGTCAACGAACACTGAAGCTTTCTTT
.,TRBJ2-7,TRBV25-1,.,CASSGDGYEQYF,TGTGCCAGCAGTGGGGACGGCTACGAGCAGTACTTC
.,TRBJ1-1,TRBV9,.,CASSPNLNTEAFF,TGTGCCAGCAGCCCCAACTTGAACACTGAAGCTTTCTTT
.,TRBJ2-1,TRBV5-1,.,CASSLTRKNEQFF,TGCGCCAGCAGCTTGACGCGTAAGAATGAGCAGTTCTTC
TRBD1,TRBJ1-1,TRBV14,.,CASSPLPGQGSTVNTEAFF,TGTGCCAGCAGCCCTCTCCCGGGACAGGGCAGTACGGTGAACACTGAAGCTTTCTTT
TRBD1,TRBJ1-1,TRBV2,.,CASSDRAVTEAFF,TGTGCCAGCAGCGACAGGGCCGTCACTGAAGCTTTCTTT
.,TRBJ2-2,TRBV5-4,.,CASSPPTHTGELFF,TGTGCCAGCAGCCCCCCCACTCACACCGGGGAGCTGTTTTTT
.,TRBJ1-1,TRBV4-1,.,CASSQDPQGRSTEAFF,TGCGCCAGCAGCCAAGACCCCCAGGGGAGGAGCACTGAAGCTTTCTTT
.,TRBJ2-1,TRBV24-1,once,CATSDYGSEQFF,TGTGCCACCAGTGACTATGGGTCTGAGCAGTTCTTC
.,TRBJ1-1,TRBV10-1,.,CASSEVPGTEAFF,TGCGCCAGCAGTGAGGTACCCGGGACAGAAGCTTTCTTT
.,TRBJ2-7,TRBV7-9,.,CASSPGAGRAGEQYF,TGTGCCAGCTCACCCGGGGCGGGACGCGCTGGGGAGCAGTACTTC
.,TRBJ2-7,TRBV12-3/TRBV12-4,.,CASGRGHSYEQYF,TGTGCCAGCGGACGGGGCCACTCCTACGAGCAGTACTTC
.,TRBJ1-1,TRBV18,.,CASSAWGGENTEAFF,TGTGCCAGCTCAGCCTGGGGGGGCGAGAACACTGAAGCTTTCTTT
TRBD1,TRBJ2-7,TRBV30,few,CAWSPTSTGGEQYF,TGTGCCTGGAGTCCGACATCGACAGGGGGCGAGCAGTACTTC
TRBD2,TRBJ2-1,TRBV30,.,CAWRTGGTYNEQFF,TGTGCCTGGAGAACGGGGGGGACCTACAATGAGCAGTTCTTC
.,TRBJ2-3,TRBV7-8,.,CASGQGDTQYF,TGTGCCAGCGGCCAAGGGGATACGCAGTATTTT
TRBD2,TRBJ2-5,TRBV19,.,CASSPGTSGRAHGETQYF,TGTGCCAGTAGTCCCGGGACTAGCGGGAGGGCCCATGGGGAGACCCAGTACTTC
.,TRBJ2-5,TRBV3-1/TRBV3-2,.,CASSQAEGKETQYF,TGTGCCAGCAGCCAAGCTGAGGGCAAGGAGACCCAGTACTTC
.,TRBJ1-4,TRBV2,.,CASSSLLSNEKLFF,TGTGCCAGCAGCTCCCTACTGTCTAATGAAAAACTGTTTTTT
.,TRBJ2-7,TRBV30,.,CAWGGFYEQYF,TGTGCCTGGGGGGGCTTCTACGAGCAGTACTTC
.,TRBJ2-5,TRBV6-5,few,CASVEQGTQYF,TGTGCCAGCGTAGAGCAGGGGACCCAGTACTTC
.,TRBJ2-1,TRBV5-1,.,CASSPDSSYNEQFF,TGCGCCAGCAGCCCAGACAGCTCCTACAATGAGCAGTTCTTC
TRBD1,TRBJ1-5,TRBV9,once,CASSVGAGQGDSNQPQHF,TGTGCCAGCAGCGTAGGGGCCGGACAGGGCGATAGCAATCAGCCCCAGCATTTT
.,TRBJ2-1,TRBV7-2,.,CASSSRNLGLLYNEQFF,TGTGCCAGCAGCTCCCGTAATCTCGGACTGCTGTACAATGAGCAGTTCTTC
.,TRBJ1-6,TRBV10-2,.,CASSEGVGNSPLHF,TGCGCCAGCAGTGAGGGAGTCGGTAATTCACCCCTCCACTTT
TRBD2,TRBJ2-3,TRBV6-4,.,CASSVRAGPTDTQYF,TGTGCCAGCAGTGTTCGAGCGGGACCCACAGATACGCAGTATTTT
.,TRBJ1-5,TRBV10-3,once,CAISESATASNQPQHF,TGTGCCATCAGTGAGTCGGCCACAGCTAGCAATCAGCCCCAGCATTTT
.,TRBJ2-7,TRBV19,.,CASSFDSQSSYEQYF,TGTGCCAGTAGTTTCGACAGCCAGAGCTCCTACGAGCAGTACTTC
.,TRBJ1-5,TRBV7-9,.,CASSLAQPGNQPQHF,TGTGCCAGCAGCTTAGCGCAGCCCGGAAATCAGCCCCAGCATTTT
.,TRBJ1-3,TRBV5-1,.,CASSSWTGVGNTIYF,TGCGCCAGCAGCTCGTGGACCGGCGTGGGAAACACCATATATTTT
.,TRBJ2-1,TRBV5-1,.,CASSSGFGVNEQFF,TGCGCCAGCAGCTCGGGTTTTGGAGTTAATGAGCAGTTCTTC
.,TRBJ1-2,TRBV4-1,.,CASSLTGSSNYGYTF,TGCGCCAGCAGCCTAACGGGGAGTTCTAACTATGGCTACACCTTC
.,TRBJ1-6,TRBV4-2,.,CASSQDRAANSPLHF,TGTGCCAGCAGCCAAGATCGGGCAGCAAATTCACCCCTCCACTTT